A single T cell receptor (beta chain) is shown here with its context. Its specificity is unknown. Other DNA sequences within the sample encode an identical CDR3. The sample belongs to a study of shared clonotypes between healthy human individuals. Study outcomes and limitations: Exclusively blood specimens were collected; tissue repertoires likely differ.

The CDR3 length is 14 residues. Per germline, CDR1 MNHNS and CDR2 SASEGT. The J segment lost 4 bases and the V segment lost 3 bases, leaving 3 bases of the junction unmatched. Samples underwent the assay at deep level. Produced via immunoSEQ multiplex PCR; TCRdb's table is partial and in-frame only. The sample records about 1 million clones, around four fifths being singletons. Within Nashville, Tennessee resided all donors, each a Caucasian adult. A CD45RA-negative memory subset and a CD45RA+ naive subset were separated from the CD4+ cells. V is TRBV6-1 and J is TRBJ2-3; 8 positions match TRBD2. The sequence derives from a man between 18 and 29 years old in good health. Sample: memory CD4+ T cells sorted from blood. Stated subset: CD45RA-negative fraction. CDR3 in amino acids: CASSDTSGADTQYF. The CDR3 coding sequence is TGTGCCAGCAGTGATACTAGCGGCGCAGATACGCAGTATTTT.